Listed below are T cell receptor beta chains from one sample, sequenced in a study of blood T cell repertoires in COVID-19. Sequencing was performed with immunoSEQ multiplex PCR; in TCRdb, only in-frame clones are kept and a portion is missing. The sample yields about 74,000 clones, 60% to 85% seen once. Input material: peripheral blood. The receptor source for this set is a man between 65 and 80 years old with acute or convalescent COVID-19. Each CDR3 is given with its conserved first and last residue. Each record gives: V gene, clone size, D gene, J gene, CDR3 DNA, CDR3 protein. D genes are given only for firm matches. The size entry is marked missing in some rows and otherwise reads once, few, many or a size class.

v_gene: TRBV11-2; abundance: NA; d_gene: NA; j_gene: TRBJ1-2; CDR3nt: TGTGCCAGCAGCTTACAGGGTTCTTACTATGGCTACACCTTC; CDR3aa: CASSLQGSYYGYTF
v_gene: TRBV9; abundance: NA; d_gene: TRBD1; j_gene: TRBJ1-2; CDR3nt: TGTGCCAGCAGCGACAGGGGTTTTGAAAACTATGGCTACACCTTC; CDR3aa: CASSDRGFENYGYTF
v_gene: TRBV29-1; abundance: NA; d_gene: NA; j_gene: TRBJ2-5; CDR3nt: TGCAGCGTTGAGGAAGGGGCCGAGACCCAGTACTTC; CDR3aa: CSVEEGAETQYF
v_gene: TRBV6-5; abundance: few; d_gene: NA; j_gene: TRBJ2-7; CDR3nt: TGTGCCAGCCGGGTCGCACAGGGATCCTACGAGCAGTACTTC; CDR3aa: CASRVAQGSYEQYF
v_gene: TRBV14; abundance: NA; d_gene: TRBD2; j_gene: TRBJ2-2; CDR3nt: TGTGCCAGCAGCCATCTACTAGCGGGCCTTCACACCGGGGAGCTGTTTTTT; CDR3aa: CASSHLLAGLHTGELFF
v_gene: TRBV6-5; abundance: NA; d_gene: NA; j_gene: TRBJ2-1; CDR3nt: TGTGCCAGCAGTTACTCCCGGGCAGGGAAGTACAATGAGCAGTTCTTC; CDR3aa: CASSYSRAGKYNEQFF
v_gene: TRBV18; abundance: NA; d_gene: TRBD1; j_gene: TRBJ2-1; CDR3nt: TGTGCCAGCTCGTCCGGGACAGGGACCTACAATGAGCAGTTCTTC; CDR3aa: CASSSGTGTYNEQFF
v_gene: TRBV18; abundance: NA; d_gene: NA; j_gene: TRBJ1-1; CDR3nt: TGTGCCAGCTCACCAATCCATGAGGGAATGAACACTGAAGCTTTCTTT; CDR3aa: CASSPIHEGMNTEAFF
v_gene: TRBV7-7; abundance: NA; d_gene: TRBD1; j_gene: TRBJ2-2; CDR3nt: TGTGCTAGCAGTCCAGACAGGGACATAGGCGGGGAGCTGTTTTTT; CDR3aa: CASSPDRDIGGELFF
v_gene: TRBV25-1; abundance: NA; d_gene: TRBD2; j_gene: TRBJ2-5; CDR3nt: TGTGCCAGCAGTGAAGGGCTAGCGGGAGCGTACTTC; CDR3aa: CASSEGLAGAYF
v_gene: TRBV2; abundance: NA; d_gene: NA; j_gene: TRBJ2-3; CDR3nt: TGTGCCAGCAGCCTCTACGATACGCAGTATTTT; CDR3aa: CASSLYDTQYF
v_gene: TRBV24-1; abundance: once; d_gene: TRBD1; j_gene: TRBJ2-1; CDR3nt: TGTGCCACCAGTGACCCCAGACAGGGGATACGGAGTGGGCAGTTCTTC; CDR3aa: CATSDPRQGIRSGQFF
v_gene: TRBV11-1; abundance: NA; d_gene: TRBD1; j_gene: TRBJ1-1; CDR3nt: TGTGCCAGCAGGTACAGACCGGGACAGGGGGAAACTGAAGCTTTCTTT; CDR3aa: CASRYRPGQGETEAFF
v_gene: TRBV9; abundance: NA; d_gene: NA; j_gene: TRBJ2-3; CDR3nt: TGTGCCAGCAGCTTACTGACAGGTGGAGATACGCAGTATTTT; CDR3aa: CASSLLTGGDTQYF
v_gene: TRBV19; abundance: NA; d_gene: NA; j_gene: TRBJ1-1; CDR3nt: TGTGCCAGTAGTATATCACACTCAGGGAAGAGCACTGAAGCTTTCTTT; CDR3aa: CASSISHSGKSTEAFF
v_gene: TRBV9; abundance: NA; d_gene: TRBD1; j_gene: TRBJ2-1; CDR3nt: TGTGCCAGCAGCGTTCGGGCAGGGGGCTCGAATGAGCAGTTCTTC; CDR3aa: CASSVRAGGSNEQFF
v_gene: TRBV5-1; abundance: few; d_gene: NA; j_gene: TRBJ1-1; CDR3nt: TGCGCCAGCAGCTTGGGTTTTCGGGAAGCTTTCTTT; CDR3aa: CASSLGFREAFF
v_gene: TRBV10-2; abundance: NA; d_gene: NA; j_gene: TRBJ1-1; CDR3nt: TGCGCCAGCATAATGAGTCCCACGAACACTGAAGCTTTCTTT; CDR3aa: CASIMSPTNTEAFF
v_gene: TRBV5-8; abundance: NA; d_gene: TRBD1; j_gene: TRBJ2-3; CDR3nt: TGTGCCAGCAGCTTGAGGCAGGGGGCAGATACGCAGTATTTT; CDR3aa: CASSLRQGADTQYF
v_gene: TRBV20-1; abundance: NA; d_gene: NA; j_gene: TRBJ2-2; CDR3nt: TGCAGTGCTAGTAAGGGGTTTCCCACCGGGGAGCTGTTTTTT; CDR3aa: CSASKGFPTGELFF
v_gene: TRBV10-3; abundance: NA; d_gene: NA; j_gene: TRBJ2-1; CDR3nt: TGTGCCATCAGTGAACGACAGGTCTCCTACAATGAGCAGTTCTTC; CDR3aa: CAISERQVSYNEQFF
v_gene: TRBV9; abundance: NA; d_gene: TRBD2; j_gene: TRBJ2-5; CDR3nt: TGTGCCAGCAGCGTAGCCCCAACACTAGCGGGAGCTGGGGGGACCCAGTACTTC; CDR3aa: CASSVAPTLAGAGGTQYF
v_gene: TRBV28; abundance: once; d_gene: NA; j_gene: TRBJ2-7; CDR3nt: TGTGCCAGCAGTAGTCGGGGGTACGAGCAGTACTTC; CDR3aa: CASSSRGYEQYF
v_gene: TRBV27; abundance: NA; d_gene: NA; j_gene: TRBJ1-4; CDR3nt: TGTGCCAGCAGTCCCAGGGGAGGGACTAATGAAAAACTGTTTTTT; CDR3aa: CASSPRGGTNEKLFF
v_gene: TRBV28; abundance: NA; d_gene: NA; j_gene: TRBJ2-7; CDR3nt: TGTGCCAGCAGTTCGCTAGCGAACTCCTACGAGCAGTACTTC; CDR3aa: CASSSLANSYEQYF
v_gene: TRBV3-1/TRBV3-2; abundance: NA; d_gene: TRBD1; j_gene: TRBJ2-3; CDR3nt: TGTGCCAGCAGCCCCGGACAGGGGGTAACGCAGTATTTT; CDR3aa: CASSPGQGVTQYF
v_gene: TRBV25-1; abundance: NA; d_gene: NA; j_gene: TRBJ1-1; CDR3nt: TGTGCCAGCAGTTCAAGCGTCGTCGGCACTGAAGCTTTCTTT; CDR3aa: CASSSSVVGTEAFF
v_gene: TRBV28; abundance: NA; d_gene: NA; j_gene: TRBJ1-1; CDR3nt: TGTGCCAGCAGCCCTGGGGGCGTTTCGAACACTGAAGCTTTCTTT; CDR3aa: CASSPGGVSNTEAFF
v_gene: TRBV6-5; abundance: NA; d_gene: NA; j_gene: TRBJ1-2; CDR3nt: TGTGCCAGCAGTTACTCGGGCAATGGCTACACCTTC; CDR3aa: CASSYSGNGYTF
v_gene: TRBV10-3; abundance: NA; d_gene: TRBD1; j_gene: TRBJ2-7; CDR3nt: TGTGCCATCAGTGAGTCGAAGGGACAGGTAAAGGCGAACGAGCAGTACTTC; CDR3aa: CAISESKGQVKANEQYF
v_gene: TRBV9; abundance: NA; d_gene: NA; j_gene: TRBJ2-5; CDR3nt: TGTGCCAGCAGCGTAGAAGGGAGAGAGACCCAGTACTTC; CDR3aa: CASSVEGRETQYF
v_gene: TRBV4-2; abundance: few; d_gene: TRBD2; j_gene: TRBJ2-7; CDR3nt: TGTGCCAGCAGCCAAGGTAGTGCAACTAGCGGGAGGCCCTACGAGCAGTACTTC; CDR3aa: CASSQGSATSGRPYEQYF
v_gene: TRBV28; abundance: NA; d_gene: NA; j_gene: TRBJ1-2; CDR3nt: TGTGCCAGCCAGAAATACTATGGCTACACCTTC; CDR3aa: CASQKYYGYTF
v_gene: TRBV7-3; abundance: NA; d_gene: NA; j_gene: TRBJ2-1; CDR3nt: TGTGCCAGCAGCTTAACCACTACCTCCTACAATGAGCAGTTCTTC; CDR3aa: CASSLTTTSYNEQFF